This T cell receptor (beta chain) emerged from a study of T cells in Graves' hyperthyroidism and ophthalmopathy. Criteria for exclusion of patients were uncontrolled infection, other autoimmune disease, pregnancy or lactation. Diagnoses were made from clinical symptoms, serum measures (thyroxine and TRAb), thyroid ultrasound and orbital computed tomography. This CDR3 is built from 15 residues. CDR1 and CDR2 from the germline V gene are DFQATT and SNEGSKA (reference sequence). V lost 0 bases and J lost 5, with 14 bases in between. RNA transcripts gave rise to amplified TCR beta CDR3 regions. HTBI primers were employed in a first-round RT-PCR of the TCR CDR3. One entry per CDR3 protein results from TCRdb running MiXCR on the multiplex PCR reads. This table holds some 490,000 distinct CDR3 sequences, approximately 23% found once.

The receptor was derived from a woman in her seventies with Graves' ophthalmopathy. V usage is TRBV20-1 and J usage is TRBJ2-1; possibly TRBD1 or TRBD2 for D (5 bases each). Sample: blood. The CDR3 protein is CSARDGAGSHNEQFF. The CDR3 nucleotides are TGCAGTGCTAGAGATGGGGCGGGTTCACACAATGAGCAGTTCTTC.